This entry lists 25 T cell receptor beta chains sequenced from one sample in a study of T cells in Graves' hyperthyroidism and ophthalmopathy. RNA transcripts served as the template for amplifying TCR beta CDR3 regions. The HTBI primer set served for first-round RT-PCR of the TCR CDR3. TCRdb redid the calling of the multiplex PCR reads with MiXCR, one entry per CDR3 protein. The sample has 500,000 to 800,000 distinct CDR3 sequences; less than 45% are singletons. The sequenced sample was peripheral blood or thyroid tissue (not recorded which). These receptors came from an adult man with Graves' disease, either hyperthyroidism or ophthalmopathy (not recorded which).

This chain joins TRBV15 and TRBJ1-5; D gene uncertain. From germline, CDR1 is LNHNV and CDR2 YYDKDF (reference sequence). The CDR3 loop spans 15 amino acids. Trimming shortened V by 0 bases and J by 2 bases, and 8 bases separated the two germline ends. CDR3 in amino acids: CATSRDRVGNQPQHF. In nucleotides, the CDR3 is TGTGCCACCAGCAGAGATCGGGTGGGCAATCAGCCCCAGCATTTT.

CDR3 sequence: CASSKGLAGPTGELFF. In DNA form, the CDR3 reads TGTGCCAGCAGCAAGGGACTAGCGGGACCCACCGGGGAGCTGTTTTTT. The chain joins TRBV7-2 to TRBJ2-2; 13 bases agree with TRBD2. J was trimmed by 4 bases and V by 5 bases; bases with no gene match: 4. This CDR3 spans 16 amino acids. CDR1 and CDR2 (germline): SGHTA, FQGNSA.

This clonotype was counted ten times or more. The rearrangement links TRBV20-1 to TRBJ1-2; 7 bases are shared with TRBD1. Per the germline V gene, CDR1 is DFQATT and CDR2 is SNEGSKA (reference sequence). The CDR3 covers 12 residues. The trim removed 4 bases at V and 7 bases at J, leaving 6 bases unmatched. CDR3 bases: TGCAGTGCTAACAGGGGCGCTTTTGGCTACACCTTC. It is translated as CSANRGAFGYTF.

The table lists this clonotype with a few counts. The rearrangement uses TRBV6-5 and TRBJ2-7; D is unclear. Per the germline V gene, CDR1 is MNHEY and CDR2 is SVGAGI. V lost 2 bases and J 0 bases, leaving 23 bases between the germline ends. The CDR3 loop spans 19 amino acids. The CDR3 coding sequence is TGTGCCAGCAGTTACGGCTCGCGGAAGGAGCGCTCGAGCTCCTACGAGCAGTACTTC. Its translation is CASSYGSRKERSSSYEQYF.

Remarks on this clonotype: One end of the junction does not line up with germline, which may come from a read error. The chain joins TRBV25-1 to TRBJ2-5; D might be TRBD2 (6 bases). Germline assignment: CDR1 MGHDK and CDR2 SYGVNS. The CDR3 runs 18 residues. This CDR3 reads CASSPLEGGPIQQETQYF. The CDR3 DNA sequence: TGCGCCAGCAGCCCCCTGGAGGGAGGACCTATCCAGCAAGAGACCCAGTACTTC.

Worth noting for this clonotype: Because it lacks the conserved phenylalanine or tryptophan at the end, this CDR3 is likely a read error. The rearrangement links TRBV2 to TRBJ1-1, with a tentative D call TRBD1 (6 bases). CDR1 and CDR2 (germline): SNHLY, FYNNEI. Trimming shortened V by 7 bases and J by 6 bases, and 15 bases separated the two germline ends. The CDR3 is 13 residues long. The DNA of the CDR3 is TGTGCCAGCAATGATAACAGGGTGGCTGAAGCTTTCTCT. Translated: CASNDNRVAEAFS.

This chain uses TRBV7-2 with TRBJ1-2, with 9 bases aligning to TRBD1. V dropped 3 bases and J dropped 4; count of bases not matched to a gene: 6. Germline V gene data show CDR1 as SGHTA and CDR2 as FQGNSA. The CDR3 is 15 residues long. DNA of the CDR3: TGTGCCAGCAGCTTCTACCTGGACAGGGGCTATGGCTACACCTTC. Amino acids: CASSFYLDRGYGYTF. Filled out from reference TRBV7-2 and TRBJ1-2, the complete variable domain reads GAGVSQSPSNKVTEKGKDVELRCDPISGHTALYWYRQSLGQGLEFLIYFQGNSAPDKSGLPSDRFSAERTGGSVSTLTIQRTQQEDSAVYLCASSFYLDRGYGYTFGSGTRLTVV.

Points on this clonotype: A read error may explain this, as a much larger clone is one base away. The chain is built from TRBV20-1 and TRBJ1-6; D unresolved. The CDR3 contains 13 residues. V lost 3 bases and J 9 bases, leaving 12 bases between the germline ends. The germline V gene has CDR1 DFQATT and CDR2 SNEGSKA (reference sequence). This CDR3 is CSASVDGGSPLHF. DNA for the CDR3: TGCAGTGCTAGCGTGGACGGAGGTTCACCCCTCCACTTT.

This clonotype was detected many times. The chain links TRBV29-1 to TRBJ1-1; 8 bases are shared with TRBD1. J lost 1 base, V lost 8 bases, and 6 bases had no gene match. The CDR3 contains 13 residues. Germline V lookup: CDR1 SQVTM, CDR2 ANQGSEA. Here the CDR3 DNA reads TGCAGCATACCTCAGGGGGCGAACACTGAAGCTTTCTTT. Translating it yields CSIPQGANTEAFF.

This clonotype showed up just a few times. This rearrangement joins TRBV27 to TRBJ1-6; D ambiguous. Germline V gene lookup returns CDR1 MNHEY and CDR2 SMNVEV (reference sequence). The CDR3 is made up of 14 amino acids. Trimming shortened V by 3 bases and J by 9 bases, and 12 bases separated the two germline ends. The DNA for the CDR3 is TGTGCCAGCAGTTTTGGGAAAGTTGGTTCACCCCTCCACTTT. This translates into CASSFGKVGSPLHF.

In its sample, this clonotype was seen once. Given a much more abundant clone one base away, this may be a read error. The chain uses TRBV29-1 and TRBJ1-5; D perhaps matches TRBD1 (5 bases). The CDR3 is made up of 14 amino acids. V was cut by 4 bases and J by 10 bases, with 20 bases left in between. In germline, CDR1 is SQVTM, CDR2 ANQGSEA. CDR3 bases: TGCAGCGTTGCCGCGGGACCTTCTAAGGGTCCCCAGCATTTT. Encoded protein: CSVAAGPSKGPQHF.

The chain couples TRBV7-4 to TRBJ1-5, with unresolved D. V was pared by 5 bases and J by 12 bases, with 5 bases between. The CDR3 contains 9 residues. Germline V gene lookup returns CDR1 SGHVT and CDR2 SQSDAQ. The CDR3 sequence: CASSVGQHF. The DNA of the CDR3 is TGTGCCAGCAGCGTAGGCCAGCATTTT.

Remarks on this clonotype: A read error is possible here, since a much larger clone lies one base away. Since the CDR3 does not end with the conserved phenylalanine or tryptophan, this likely comes from a read error. The rearrangement links TRBV29-1 to TRBJ2-7; no clear D gene. The germline CDR1 and CDR2 sequences are SQVTM and ANQGSEA. This CDR3 has 12 residues. Trimming cost V 3 bases and J 5 bases, with 11 bases left between them. The CDR3 here is CSVDAAPNEQYL. In DNA, the CDR3 is TGCAGCGTTGATGCGGCCCCCAACGAGCAGTACCTC.

This clonotype was seen only a few times. The chain employs TRBV19 and TRBJ1-6, with 9 bases aligning to TRBD1. The V and J ends lost 3 bases and 7 bases, in that order; junction bases with no gene match: 10. Germline-derived CDR1 and CDR2 are LNHDA and SQIVND (reference sequence). This CDR3 is built from 17 residues. CDR3 sequence: CASSIVGLGTGNSPLHF. As DNA, the CDR3 is TGTGCCAGTAGTATCGTTGGATTGGGGACAGGGAATTCACCCCTCCACTTT.

In this sample, this clonotype turned up many times. The chain couples TRBV19 to TRBJ2-7; 12 bases line up with TRBD2. The V gene's germline CDR1 is LNHDA and CDR2 SQIVND (reference sequence). V lost 4 bases, J lost 6 bases, and 4 bases stayed unmatched. This CDR3 has 14 residues. The CDR3 DNA is TGTGCCAGTAGTAAGGGACTAGCGGGCCTCGAGCAGTACTTC. Translating gives CASSKGLAGLEQYF.

This clonotype has only a few counts. The V gene is TRBV7-2, the J gene TRBJ2-2; D gene uncertain. The CDR3 is 14 amino acids. Trimming stripped 5 bases from V and 0 bases from J, with 7 bases between. Germline CDR1 reads SGHTA; CDR2 reads FQGNSA. CDR3 DNA: TGTGCCAGCAGCCACGCCGCGAACACCGGGGAGCTGTTTTTT. It translates to CASSHAANTGELFF.

This clonotype was seen many times. The V call is TRBV24-1, the J call TRBJ1-5, with D maybe TRBD1 (5 bases). The V gene's germline CDR1 is KGHDR and CDR2 SFDVKD. V was shortened by 3 bases and J by 2 bases, with 13 bases between the two germline ends. The CDR3 is 16 residues long. CDR3 sequence (DNA): TGTGCCACCAGTGATGGAGGGGAGGTCGGCAATCAGCCCCAGCATTTT. The encoded protein is CATSDGGEVGNQPQHF.

This rearrangement joins TRBV2 to TRBJ1-6; D is possibly TRBD1 (5 bases). Trimming took off 4 bases at V and 7 bases at J, with 8 bases between the two ends. The germline gives CDR1 SNHLY, CDR2 FYNNEI. This CDR3 is built from 13 residues. The CDR3 region is CASSGGVNSPLHF. In DNA, the CDR3 is TGTGCCAGCAGTGGGGGGGTCAATTCACCCCTCCACTTT.

This clonotype was counted a single time. The genes are TRBV5-4 and TRBJ2-7; D unclear. CDR3 length equals 15 residues. V was clipped by 5 bases and J by 0 bases, with 15 bases between them. Germline CDR1 SGHNT, CDR2 YYREEE (reference sequence). CDR3 residues: CASRHSGWGSYEQYF. As DNA, the CDR3 is TGTGCCAGCAGGCACTCAGGATGGGGCTCCTACGAGCAGTACTTC.

The V gene is TRBV7-1, the J gene TRBJ1-4; tentative D call: TRBD1 (5 bases). TRBV7-1 is an open reading frame, and its role is uncertain. V shed 1 base and J shed 8 bases, with 11 bases lying between them. There are 14 residues in the CDR3. The CDR3, as DNA: TGTGCCAGCAGCTCAGGGGGCTTTGAGGAAAAACTGTTTTTT. Its protein product is CASSSGGFEEKLFF.

This clonotype has more than one count but fewer than ten. The genes are TRBV7-9 and TRBJ2-5, with 7 bases fitting TRBD1. Trimming cost V 1 base and J 11 bases; bases outside gene matches: 4. In germline, CDR1 is SEHNR, CDR2 FQNEAQ (reference sequence). CDR3 length: 12 amino acids. CDR3 sequence: CASSLETGPQYF. CDR3 sequence (DNA): TGTGCCAGCAGCTTAGAGACAGGGCCGCAGTACTTC. Full variable domain (remainder filled in from reference TRBV7-9 and TRBJ2-5): DTGVSQNPRHKITKRGQNVTFRCDPISEHNRLYWYRQTLGQGPEFLTYFQNEAQLEKSRLLSDRFSAERPKGSFSTLEIQRTEQGDSAMYLCASSLETGPQYFGPGTRLLVL.

The CDR3 reads CASSSDRGRGTEAFF. The CDR3 bases are TGTGCCAGCAGCTCAGACAGGGGGCGCGGTACTGAAGCTTTCTTT. The chain recombines TRBV7-6 with TRBJ1-1, with 10 bases aligning to TRBD1. CDR1 is SGHVS and CDR2 is FNYEAQ in the germline V gene. V gave up 4 bases and J gave up 5 bases; unmatched junction bases: 7. The CDR3 has 15 amino acids.

This clonotype was counted many times. This sequence joins TRBV5-1 and TRBJ2-5, with D uncertain. The CDR3 contains 12 residues. CDR1 is SGHRS and CDR2 is YFSETQ in the germline V gene. With 4 bases removed from V and 4 bases from J, the gap between germline ends came to 8 bases. The CDR3, as DNA: TGCGCCAGCAGCAGACCGCCAGAGACCCAGTACTTC. This translates into CASSRPPETQYF.

The J gene is TRBJ2-7, the V gene TRBV11-1; the D gene is possibly TRBD1 (6 bases). CDR3 length equals 16 residues. Germline lookup yields CDR1 SGHAT and CDR2 FQDESV (reference sequence). Trimming pared 6 bases from V and 0 bases from J, leaving 18 bases between. The CDR3 DNA is TGTGCCAGCAGTGCTAGAGACCGGGACACCTCCTACGAGCAGTACTTC. It codes for CASSARDRDTSYEQYF.

The V call is TRBV20-1, the J call TRBJ2-7; D possibly matches TRBD1 or TRBD2 (5 bases each). Germline values: CDR1 DFQATT, CDR2 SNEGSKA (reference sequence). This CDR3 has 14 amino acids. Deletions cut 3 bases from V and 2 bases from J, with 14 bases between. The CDR3: CSARPRLGAYEQYF. The CDR3, as DNA: TGCAGTGCTAGGCCCAGACTGGGGGCCTACGAGCAGTACTTC.